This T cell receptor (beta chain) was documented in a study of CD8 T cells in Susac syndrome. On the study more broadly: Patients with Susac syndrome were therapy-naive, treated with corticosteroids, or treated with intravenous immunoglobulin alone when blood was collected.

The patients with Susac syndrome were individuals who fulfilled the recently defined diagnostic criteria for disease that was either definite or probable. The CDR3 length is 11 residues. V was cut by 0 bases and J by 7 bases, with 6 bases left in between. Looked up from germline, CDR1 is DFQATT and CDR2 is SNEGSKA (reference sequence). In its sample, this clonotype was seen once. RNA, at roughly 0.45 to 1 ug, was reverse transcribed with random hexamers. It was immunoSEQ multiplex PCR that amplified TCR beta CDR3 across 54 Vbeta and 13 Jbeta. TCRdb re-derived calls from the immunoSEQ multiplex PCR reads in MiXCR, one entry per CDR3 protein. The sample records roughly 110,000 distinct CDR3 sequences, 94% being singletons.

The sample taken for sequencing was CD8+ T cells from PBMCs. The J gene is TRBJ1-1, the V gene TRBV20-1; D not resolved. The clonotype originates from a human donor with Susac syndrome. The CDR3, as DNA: TGCAGTGCTAGAGATTATATTGAAGCTTTCTTT. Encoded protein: CSARDYIEAFF.